A single sample is the source of the 30 T cell receptor beta chains below, sequenced in a study of blood T cell repertoires in COVID-19. Data came from immunoSEQ multiplex PCR; TCRdb stores just in-frame clones and leaves some out. The sample shows 270,000 or so clones, nearly 90% of them seen only once. The specimen sequenced was peripheral blood. The receptors shown here come from a young woman with COVID-19, enrolled during active disease.

V and J are TRBV7-9 and TRBJ1-4, with TRBD1 as a possible D gene (6 bases). V lost 6 bases to trimming and J lost 5 bases, with 16 bases between them. The CDR3 is 15 residues long. The germline V gene has CDR1 SEHNR and CDR2 FQNEAQ (reference sequence). The CDR3 sequence is CASRETGTSNEKLFF. CDR3 in DNA: TGTGCCAGCAGGGAAACTGGGACATCAAATGAAAAACTGTTTTTT.

A few counts support this clone. This chain joins TRBV13 and TRBJ2-3, with 15 positions matching TRBD2. This CDR3 is 17 amino acids long. Germline V CDR1 and CDR2: PRHDT, FYEKMQ (reference sequence). V lost 6 bases to trimming and J lost 3 bases; unmatched junction nucleotides: 7. The CDR3 sequence is CASSYGLAGGQTDTQYF. The CDR3 DNA follows: TGTGCCAGCAGTTACGGACTAGCGGGGGGGCAGACAGATACGCAGTATTTT. Together with reference TRBV13 and TRBJ2-3, the CDR3 gives the full variable domain: AAGVIQSPRHLIKEKRETATLKCYPIPRHDTVYWYQQGPGQDPQFLISFYEKMQSDKGSIPDRFSAQQFSDYHSELNMSSLELGDSALYFCASSYGLAGGQTDTQYFGPGTRLTVL.

V and J are TRBV27 and TRBJ2-3; D possibly corresponds to TRBD2 (5 bases). The V and J ends lost 1 base and 2 bases respectively, with 28 bases between them. Per the germline V gene, CDR1 is MNHEY and CDR2 is SMNVEV (reference sequence). This CDR3 contains 21 residues. The CDR3 nucleotides are TGTGCCAGCAGTTTATGGTCCACTCAGAGGAGGTCACTGGTTCCCACAGATACGCAGTATTTT. Protein sequence: CASSLWSTQRRSLVPTDTQYF.

With regard to this clone: Other nucleotide sequences from this sample produce the same CDR3. The CDR3 DNA reads as TGCAGTGCAGAGACAGGGTATGGCTACACCTTC. Translation: CSAETGYGYTF. This sequence joins TRBV20-1 and TRBJ1-2, with 7 nucleotides matching TRBD1. The germline V gene has CDR1 DFQATT and CDR2 SNEGSKA (reference sequence). This CDR3 is built from 11 residues. The ends lost 6 bases at V and 5 bases at J; junction bases unmatched: 3.

J is TRBJ1-5 and V is TRBV5-6, with 7 bases lining up with TRBD1. CDR3 length equals 13 residues. The V and J ends lost 4 bases and 5 bases, in that order; junction bases with no gene match: 3. Germline CDR1 reads SGHDT; CDR2 reads YYEEEE. The CDR3 protein is CASSATGDQPQHF. The CDR3 nucleotides are TGTGCCAGCAGCGCAACAGGGGATCAGCCCCAGCATTTT. Looking up the rest from reference TRBV5-6 and TRBJ1-5 gives the full variable domain: DAGVTQSPTHLIKTRGQQVTLRCSPKSGHDTVSWYQQALGQGPQFIFQYYEEEERQRGNFPDRFSGHQFPNYSSELNVNALLLGDSALYLCASSATGDQPQHFGDGTRLSIL.

The chain carries TRBV6-1 and TRBJ1-2; D is uncertain. CDR1 is MNHNS and CDR2 is SASEGT in the germline V gene. This CDR3 is 13 amino acids long. Trimming removed 2 bases at V and 5 bases at J, with 9 bases between. CDR3 in DNA: TGTGCCAGCAGTGAATTGGTAGATTATGGCTACACCTTC. Its translation is CASSELVDYGYTF.

This chain joins TRBV4-1 and TRBJ2-7, with 7 bases that match TRBD1. CDR1 and CDR2 from the germline V gene are MGHRA and YSYEKL. This CDR3 comprises 15 residues. The ends lost 0 bases at V and 9 bases at J; junction bases unmatched: 11. The CDR3 here is CASSQDPSRPGGQYF. Here the CDR3 DNA reads TGCGCCAGCAGCCAAGATCCTTCCAGGCCAGGGGGGCAGTACTTC.

This sequence joins TRBV6-5 and TRBJ2-7; TRBD1 might be the D (7 bases). V dropped 7 bases and J dropped 3 bases, with 19 bases sitting between them. Germline CDR1 is MNHEY and CDR2 is SVGAGI. The CDR3 is 15 amino acids. In nucleotides, the CDR3 is TGTGCCAGCACCCTCACAGGGGTCGGGAGCTACGAGCAGTACTTC. Translating it yields CASTLTGVGSYEQYF.

This rearrangement joins TRBV11-2 to TRBJ1-2; D ambiguous. Germline-derived CDR1 and CDR2 are SGHAT and FQNNGV. Trimming cost V 5 bases and J 8 bases, with 12 bases left between them. There are 12 residues in the CDR3. CDR3 region: CASSLPGGGYTF. Here the CDR3 DNA reads TGTGCCAGCAGCCTCCCCGGCGGAGGCTACACCTTC.

This chain links TRBV5-4 with TRBJ2-4; 10 bases match TRBD2. Germline V lookup: CDR1 SGHNT, CDR2 YYREEE (reference sequence). This CDR3 spans 15 amino acids. Unmatched junction bases numbered 1, after V lost 1 base and J lost 3 bases. CDR3 in amino acids: CASSLSGGGKNIQYF. Written as DNA, the CDR3 is TGTGCCAGCAGCTTGAGCGGGGGGGGCAAAAACATTCAGTACTTC. Full variable domain (rest looked up from reference TRBV5-4 and TRBJ2-4): ETGVTQSPTHLIKTRGQQVTLRCSSQSGHNTVSWYQQALGQGPQFIFQYYREEENGRGNFPPRFSGLQFPNYSSELNVNALELDDSALYLCASSLSGGGKNIQYFGAGTRLSVL.

The rearrangement uses TRBV2 and TRBJ2-7; 11 nucleotides match TRBD1. The CDR3 length is 13 residues. J lost 5 bases, V lost 7 bases, and 4 bases had no gene match. Germline CDR1 SNHLY, CDR2 FYNNEI. The CDR3 loop reads CASTGTGGNEQYF. CDR3 DNA sequence: TGTGCCAGCACTGGGACAGGGGGAAACGAGCAGTACTTC.

V gene TRBV28 combines with J gene TRBJ2-1; perhaps TRBD2 as D (6 bases). V was shortened by 2 bases and J by 7 bases, with 27 bases between the two germline ends. CDR1 and CDR2 (germline): MDHEN, SYDVKM. This CDR3 contains 19 residues. In nucleotides, the CDR3 is TGTGCCAGCAGTTTAGTCGGGGCGGGACTCACTCCGCCCGAGAATGAGCAGTTCTTC. Translated: CASSLVGAGLTPPENEQFF.

The V and J genes are TRBV19 and TRBJ1-5; TRBD1 matches at 9 bases. Unmatched junction bases numbered 8, after V lost 7 bases and J lost 1 base. From germline, CDR1 is LNHDA and CDR2 SQIVND (reference sequence). The CDR3 length is 16 residues. The CDR3 sequence is CASTEGQGRSNQPQHF. CDR3 DNA sequence: TGTGCCAGTACTGAGGGACAGGGCAGAAGCAATCAGCCCCAGCATTTT.

This rearrangement joins TRBV28 to TRBJ2-1; 8 nucleotides match TRBD1. The CDR3 is 14 amino acids. The J segment lost 2 bases and the V segment lost 11 bases, leaving 8 bases of the junction unmatched. Germline V gene data show CDR1 as MDHEN and CDR2 as SYDVKM. CDR3: CAAVTDRAYNEQFF. As DNA, the CDR3 is TGTGCCGCGGTAACGGACAGGGCCTACAATGAGCAGTTCTTC.

This chain joins TRBV5-1 and TRBJ1-6; TRBD1 matches at 8 bases. This CDR3 region has 16 residues. Germline V CDR1 and CDR2: SGHRS, YFSETQ. V was clipped by 2 bases and J by 2 bases; unmatched bases: 3. The CDR3 coding sequence is TGCGCCAGCAGCTTAAGGGGACAGGCCTATAATTCACCCCTCCACTTT. Translation: CASSLRGQAYNSPLHF.

The chain couples TRBV19 to TRBJ1-2; D is uncertain. CDR1 is LNHDA and CDR2 is SQIVND in the germline V gene (reference sequence). Between the trimmed V and J ends, which lost 7 bases and 3 bases, there was a span of 9 bases. The CDR3 has 12 amino acids. CDR3 sequence: CASNSGDYGYTF. The CDR3 DNA follows: TGTGCCAGTAATAGCGGGGACTATGGCTACACCTTC.

To note about this clone: One junction end does not reproduce the germline sequence, and a read error may be involved. The chain employs TRBV5-6 and TRBJ1-1; possible D gene TRBD1, 5 bases. The CDR3 loop spans 13 amino acids. From germline, CDR1 is SGHDT and CDR2 YYEEEE. CDR3 amino acids: CASSPGQGNRVRF. For the CDR3, the DNA is TGTGCCAGCAGCCCCGGCCAGGGTAACCGGGTTCGCTTT.

In the case of this clone: Other DNA sequences in the sample encode the same CDR3. The chain carries TRBV15 and TRBJ1-5; D ambiguous. The V and J ends lost 0 bases and 1 base respectively, with 7 bases between them. From germline, CDR1 is LNHNV and CDR2 YYDKDF (reference sequence). The CDR3 totals 15 residues. CDR3 coding DNA: TGTGCCACCAGCAGAGACCGGGGAAGCAATCAGCCCCAGCATTTT. It codes for CATSRDRGSNQPQHF.

This chain joins TRBV7-2 and TRBJ2-5, with 15 nucleotides matching TRBD2. The trim removed 5 bases at V and 1 base at J, leaving 8 bases unmatched. The CDR3 spans 18 residues. Germline-derived CDR1 and CDR2 are SGHTA and FQGNSA. The CDR3 loop is CASSRQPGLAGGQETQYF. DNA for the CDR3: TGTGCCAGCAGCCGTCAGCCGGGACTAGCGGGGGGCCAAGAGACCCAGTACTTC.

The V gene is TRBV3-1 (or the pseudogene TRBV3-2), the J gene TRBJ2-5, with unresolved D. Deletions cut 1 base from V and 0 bases from J, with 9 bases between. CDR1 and CDR2 (germline): LGHDT, YNNKEL (reference sequence). The CDR3 is 15 residues long. CDR3 bases: TGTGCCAGCAGCCAAGTAGCTAGGTACCAAGAGACCCAGTACTTC. Amino acids: CASSQVARYQETQYF.

V is TRBV21-1 and J is TRBJ1-3. TRBV21-1 is assigned pseudogene status. The CDR3 consists of 20 residues. Here the CDR3 reads CASSNAFRGFHLESGDTIYF. The CDR3 nucleotides are TGTGCCAGCAGCAACGCCTTCCGGGGGTTTCACCTGGAAAGTGGTGACACCATATATTTT.

In its sample, this clone was seen once. The rearrangement uses TRBV18 and TRBJ2-1; 7 positions match TRBD1. Unmatched junction bases numbered 6, after V lost 3 bases and J lost 10 bases. The CDR3 extends over 13 amino acids. Per the germline V gene, CDR1 is KGHSH and CDR2 is LQKENI. The DNA for the CDR3 is TGTGCCAGCTCACCTACAGGGGCCGGGGAGCAGTTCTTC. Protein sequence: CASSPTGAGEQFF. Based on the CDR3 plus reference TRBV18 and TRBJ2-1, the full variable domain is NAGVMQNPRHLVRRRGQEARLRCSPMKGHSHVYWYRQLPEEGLKFMVYLQKENIIDESGMPKERFSAEFPKEGPSILRIQQVVRGDSAAYFCASSPTGAGEQFFGPGTRLTVL.

The chain recombines TRBV12-3 or TRBV12-4 with TRBJ2-1; no definite D call. The CDR3 has 11 amino acids. The V and J ends lost 5 bases and 9 bases respectively, with 8 bases between them. CDR3 DNA: TGTGCCAGCAGTGTGATGAGTGAGCAGTTCTTC. This codes for CASSVMSEQFF.

The rearrangement links TRBV11-2 to TRBJ2-5; D not certain. The ends were cut back, 3 bases at V and 5 bases at J, with 10 bases in the middle. Germline V CDR1 and CDR2: SGHAT, FQNNGV. This CDR3 has 13 residues. CDR3 protein: CASSFSQSETQYF. The CDR3 nucleotides are TGTGCCAGCAGCTTTTCCCAGTCGGAGACCCAGTACTTC.

The chain links TRBV7-7 to TRBJ2-5, with D maybe TRBD1 (6 bases). CDR1 and CDR2 (germline): SSHAT, FNYEAQ (reference sequence). CDR3 length equals 14 residues. V lost 1 base to trimming and J lost 5 bases, with 11 bases between them. The chain's CDR3 is CASSLGRGGETQYF. The CDR3 coding sequence is TGTGCCAGCAGCTTAGGCAGGGGCGGCGAGACCCAGTACTTC.

This clone was counted many times. The genes are TRBV13 and TRBJ2-1; 9 bases fit TRBD2. This CDR3 spans 15 amino acids. J gave up 6 bases and V 3 bases, and 6 bases lay outside the gene matches. Germline V CDR1 and CDR2: PRHDT, FYEKMQ (reference sequence). CDR3 amino acids: CASSLGLAIRNEQFF. The DNA of the CDR3 is TGTGCCAGCAGCTTGGGACTAGCTATCCGCAATGAGCAGTTCTTC.

The table lists this clone with a count of one. The rearrangement links TRBV3-1 (or the pseudogene TRBV3-2) to TRBJ1-2; D is ambiguous. CDR1 LGHDT and CDR2 YNNKEL come from the germline V gene (reference sequence). The V end was cut by 3 bases, the J end by 1 base, with 9 bases between. This CDR3 is 14 amino acids long. The CDR3 here is CASSHPPDNYGYTF. The CDR3 nucleotides are TGTGCCAGCAGCCACCCGCCAGATAACTATGGCTACACCTTC.

This chain's CDR3 is CASSEAGGNQPQHF. DNA for the CDR3: TGTGCCAGCAGTGAAGCAGGGGGCAATCAGCCCCAGCATTTT. The V call is TRBV6-1, the J call TRBJ1-5; possibly TRBD1 for D (5 bases). CDR1 is MNHNS, CDR2 SASEGT, per germline. Between the trimmed V and J ends, which lost 0 bases and 2 bases, there was a span of 5 bases. The CDR3 totals 14 residues.

This clone was observed a single time. The J gene is TRBJ1-2, the V gene TRBV2; D gene ambiguous. V was pared by 8 bases and J by 4 bases, with 5 bases between. Germline-derived CDR1 and CDR2 are SNHLY and FYNNEI. CDR3 length: 10 residues. The CDR3 DNA is TGTGCCAGCTTCAGCTATGGCTACACCTTC. Encoded protein: CASFSYGYTF.

This chain links TRBV3-1 (or the pseudogene TRBV3-2) with TRBJ2-1, with 8 bases fitting TRBD2. CDR1 and CDR2 (germline): LGHDT, YNNKEL (reference sequence). The V gene end was trimmed by 7 bases and the J gene end by 0 bases; junction bases not matched to a gene: 8. The CDR3 sequence is 16 residues long. CDR3 loop: CASTPSSGRSYNEQFF. The CDR3, as DNA: TGTGCCAGCACTCCCTCTAGCGGGCGCTCCTACAATGAGCAGTTCTTC.